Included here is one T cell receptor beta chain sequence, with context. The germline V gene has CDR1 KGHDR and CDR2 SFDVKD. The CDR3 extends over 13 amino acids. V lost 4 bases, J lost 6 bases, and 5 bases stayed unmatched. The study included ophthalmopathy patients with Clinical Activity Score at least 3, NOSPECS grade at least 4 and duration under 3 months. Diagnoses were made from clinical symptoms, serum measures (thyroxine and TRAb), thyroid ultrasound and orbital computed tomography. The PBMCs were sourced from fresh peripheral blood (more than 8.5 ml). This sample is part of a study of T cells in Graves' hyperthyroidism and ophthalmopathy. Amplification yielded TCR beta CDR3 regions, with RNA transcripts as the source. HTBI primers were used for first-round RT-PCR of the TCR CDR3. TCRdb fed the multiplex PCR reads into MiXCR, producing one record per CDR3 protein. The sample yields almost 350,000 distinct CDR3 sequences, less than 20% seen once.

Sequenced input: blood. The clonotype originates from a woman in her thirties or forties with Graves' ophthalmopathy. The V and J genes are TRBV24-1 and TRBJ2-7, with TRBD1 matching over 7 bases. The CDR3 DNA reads TGTGCCACCAGTGACCGGACAGGTTTCGAGCAGTACTTC. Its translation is CATSDRTGFEQYF.